The clone carrying this T cell receptor (beta chain) showed up just a few times. Its antigen is as yet unknown. V was pared by 2 bases and J by 6 bases, with 10 bases between. Germline V gene lookup returns CDR1 KGHSH and CDR2 LQKENI. The CDR3 is made up of 13 amino acids. This sample was included in a study of blood T cells in healthy people across ages. Study observations and caveats: Naive and antigen-experienced cells could not be conclusively compared, given unsorted PBMCs. Estimates of diversity drawn from one million T cells were considered underestimates.

A sample-barcoded 5' primer and a J-beta primer mix were used in a second PCR of roughly 6 to 12 cycles. One entry per CDR3 protein results from TCRdb running MiXCR on the 5' RACE reads. The sample holds about 1.6 million distinct CDR3 sequences, about 31% seen once. Roughly 9 milliliters of peripheral blood were drawn from each donor. The clonotype was recovered from a woman between 25 and 40 years old in good health. Sequenced material: blood. The chain carries TRBV18 and TRBJ1-2, with D uncertain. The CDR3 sequence: CASSPNQRDGYTF. As DNA, the CDR3 is TGTGCCAGCTCACCAAATCAGAGAGATGGCTACACCTTC.